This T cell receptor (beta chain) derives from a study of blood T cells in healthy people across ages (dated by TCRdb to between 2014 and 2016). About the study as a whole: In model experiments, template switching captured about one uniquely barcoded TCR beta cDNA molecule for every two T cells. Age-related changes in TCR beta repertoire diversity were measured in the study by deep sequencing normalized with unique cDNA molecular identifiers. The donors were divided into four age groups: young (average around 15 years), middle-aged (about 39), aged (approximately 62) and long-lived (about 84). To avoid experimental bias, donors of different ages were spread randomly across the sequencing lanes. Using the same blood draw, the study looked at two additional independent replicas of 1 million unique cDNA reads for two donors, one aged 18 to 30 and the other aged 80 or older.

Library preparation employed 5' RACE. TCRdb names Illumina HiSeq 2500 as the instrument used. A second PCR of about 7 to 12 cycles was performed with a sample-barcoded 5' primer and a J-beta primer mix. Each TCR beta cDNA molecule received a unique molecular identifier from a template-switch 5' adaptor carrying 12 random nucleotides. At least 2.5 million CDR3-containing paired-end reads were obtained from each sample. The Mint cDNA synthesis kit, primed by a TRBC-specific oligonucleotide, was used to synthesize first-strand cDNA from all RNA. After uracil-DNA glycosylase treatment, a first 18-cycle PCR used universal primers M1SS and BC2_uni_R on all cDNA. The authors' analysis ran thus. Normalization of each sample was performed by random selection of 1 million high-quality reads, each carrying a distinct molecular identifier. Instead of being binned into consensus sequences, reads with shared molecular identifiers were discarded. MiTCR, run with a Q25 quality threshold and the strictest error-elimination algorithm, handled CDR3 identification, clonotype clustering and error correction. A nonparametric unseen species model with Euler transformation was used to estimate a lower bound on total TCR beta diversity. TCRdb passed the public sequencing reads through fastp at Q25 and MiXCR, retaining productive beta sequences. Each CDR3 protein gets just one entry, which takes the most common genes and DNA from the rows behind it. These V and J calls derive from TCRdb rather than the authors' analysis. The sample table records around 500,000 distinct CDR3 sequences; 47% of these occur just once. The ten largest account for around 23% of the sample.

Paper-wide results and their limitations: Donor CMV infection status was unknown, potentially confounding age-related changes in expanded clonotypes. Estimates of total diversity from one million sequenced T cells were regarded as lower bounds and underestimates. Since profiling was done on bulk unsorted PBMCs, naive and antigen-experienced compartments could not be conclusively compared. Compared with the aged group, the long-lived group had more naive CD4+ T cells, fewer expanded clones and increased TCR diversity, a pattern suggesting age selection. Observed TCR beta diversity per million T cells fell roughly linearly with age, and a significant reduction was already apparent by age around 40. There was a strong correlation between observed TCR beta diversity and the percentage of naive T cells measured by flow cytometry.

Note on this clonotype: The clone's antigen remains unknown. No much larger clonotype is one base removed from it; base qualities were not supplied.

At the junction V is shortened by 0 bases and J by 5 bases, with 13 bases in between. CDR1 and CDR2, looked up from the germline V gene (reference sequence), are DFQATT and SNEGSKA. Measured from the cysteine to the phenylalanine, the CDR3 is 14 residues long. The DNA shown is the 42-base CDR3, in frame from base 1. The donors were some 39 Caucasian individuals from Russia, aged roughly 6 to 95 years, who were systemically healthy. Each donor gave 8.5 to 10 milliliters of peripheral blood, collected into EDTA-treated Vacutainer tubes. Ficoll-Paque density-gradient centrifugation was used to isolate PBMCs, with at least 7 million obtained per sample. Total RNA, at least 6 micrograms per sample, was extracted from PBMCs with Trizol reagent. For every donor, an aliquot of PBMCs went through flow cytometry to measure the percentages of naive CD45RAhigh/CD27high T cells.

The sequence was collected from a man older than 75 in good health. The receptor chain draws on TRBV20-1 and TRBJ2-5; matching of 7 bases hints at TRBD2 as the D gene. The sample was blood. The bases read TGCAGTGCTAGAGAAGGGGGGGAATACGAGACCCAGTACTTC. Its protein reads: CSAREGGEYETQYF.